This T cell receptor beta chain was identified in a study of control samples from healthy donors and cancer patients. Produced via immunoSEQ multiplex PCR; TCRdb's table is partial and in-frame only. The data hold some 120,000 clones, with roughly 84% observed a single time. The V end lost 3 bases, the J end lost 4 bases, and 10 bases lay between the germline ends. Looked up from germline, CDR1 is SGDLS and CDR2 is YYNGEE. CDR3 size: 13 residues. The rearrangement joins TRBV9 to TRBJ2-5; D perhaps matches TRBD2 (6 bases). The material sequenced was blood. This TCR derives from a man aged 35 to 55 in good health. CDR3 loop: CASSAQGGETQYF. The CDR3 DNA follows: TGTGCCAGCAGCGCGCAGGGAGGAGAGACCCAGTACTTC.